A single sample is the source of the 20 T cell receptor beta chains below, sequenced in a study of T-cell reconstitution after alpha-beta-depleted transplantation in children. This sample's TCRbeta library carried unique molecular identifier barcodes. TCRdb recomputed calls from the PCR reads with MiXCR, one row per CDR3 protein. The sample consists of approximately 82,000 distinct CDR3 sequences, around a sixth of them appearing once. The source was PBMCs, mostly from graft donor cells, collected 360 days after TCRalphabeta/CD19-depleted stem cell transplant. Receptors originate from a male patient between 2 and 15 years old who had a stem cell transplant for acute lymphoblastic leukemia, so the T cells may come from the graft donor.

This clonotype appeared a few times. CDR3 amino acids: CASSSMQGKDSPLHF. DNA for the CDR3: TGTGCCAGCAGCTCGATGCAGGGGAAGGATTCACCCCTCCACTTT. V gene TRBV7-9 combines with J gene TRBJ1-6; tentative D call: TRBD1 (6 bases). The CDR3 sequence is 15 residues long. Trimming cost V 4 bases and J 8 bases, with 15 bases left between them. Germline V gene sequence: CDR1 SEHNR, CDR2 FQNEAQ (reference sequence).

The sample holds a few counts of this clonotype. The V gene is TRBV5-1, the J gene TRBJ2-3; 8 positions agree with TRBD1. Looked up from germline, CDR1 is SGHRS and CDR2 is YFSETQ. The CDR3 loop spans 14 amino acids. V trimming: 3 bases; J trimming: 4 bases; junction bases outside the gene matches: 4. Written as DNA, the CDR3 is TGCGCCAGCAGCTCCGGACAGGGATCAGATACGCAGTATTTT. Protein: CASSSGQGSDTQYF.

The chain carries TRBV6-1 and TRBJ2-5; 16 bases are shared with TRBD2. The CDR3 runs to 16 residues. Losses at the gene ends were 5 bases for V and 5 bases for J; bases not matched to a gene: 5. Germline values: CDR1 MNHNS, CDR2 SASEGT. Here the CDR3 reads CASSHGTSGRGETQYF. CDR3 nucleotides: TGTGCCAGCAGTCATGGGACTAGCGGGAGGGGGGAGACCCAGTACTTC.

This clonotype was seen at least ten times. V is TRBV20-1 and J is TRBJ2-1, with 9 bases aligning to TRBD1. V shed 3 bases, J shed 5 bases, and the junction held 5 bases outside the gene matches. CDR1 is DFQATT and CDR2 is SNEGSKA in the germline V gene (reference sequence). CDR3 length equals 14 residues. CDR3 bases: TGCAGTGCTAGGCCCGGGACAGGGAACAATGAGCAGTTCTTC. It codes for CSARPGTGNNEQFF.

J is TRBJ2-7 and V is TRBV10-2; the match to TRBD2 covers 9 bases. Germline CDR1 and CDR2: WSHSY and SAAADI. The CDR3 consists of 15 residues. Germline trimming cut 4 bases from V and 4 bases from J; bases unmatched to any gene: 8. The CDR3 bases are TGCGCCAGCAGTGGTTTTGCGGGAGGGGTGTACGAGCAGTACTTC. Translated: CASSGFAGGVYEQYF.

The chain's CDR3 is CASSQAPSGSGSYEQYF. DNA of the CDR3: TGCGCCAGCAGCCAAGCCCCGAGCGGGAGTGGCTCCTACGAGCAGTACTTC. V and J are TRBV4-1 and TRBJ2-7; 8 positions match TRBD2. Trimming cost V 1 base and J 0 bases; bases outside gene matches: 8. CDR3 size: 17 residues. The germline gives CDR1 MGHRA, CDR2 YSYEKL.

The V gene is TRBV25-1, the J gene TRBJ2-1; D not certain. V lost 3 bases to trimming and J lost 3 bases, with 12 bases between them. The CDR3 loop spans 15 amino acids. Germline V CDR1 and CDR2: MGHDK, SYGVNS. CDR3 loop: CASSDLTPLYNEQFF. CDR3 coding DNA: TGTGCCAGCAGTGACCTGACACCTCTCTACAATGAGCAGTTCTTC.

The rearrangement uses TRBV7-6 and TRBJ2-5; D unresolved. CDR3 length equals 12 residues. Trimming left V 1 base short and J 4 bases short, with 4 bases between. CDR1 is SGHVS and CDR2 is FNYEAQ in the germline V gene. As DNA, the CDR3 is TGTGCCAGCAGCTTAGGGTTAGAGACCCAGTACTTC. It encodes CASSLGLETQYF.

This clonotype was counted a few times. The chain carries TRBV12-5 and TRBJ2-2, with 9 bases identical to TRBD2. The CDR3 totals 17 residues. V dropped 2 bases and J dropped 6; count of bases not matched to a gene: 10. Germline CDR1 and CDR2: LGHNT and FRNRAP. The CDR3 reads CASGLKRGGRASGELFF. DNA of the CDR3: TGTGCTAGTGGTTTGAAACGAGGCGGGAGGGCCTCCGGGGAGCTGTTTTTT.

This clonotype was observed a few times. The chain joins TRBV12-3 or TRBV12-4 to TRBJ1-5; 10 bases line up with TRBD1. The CDR3 sequence is 16 residues long. The ends lost 4 bases at V and 6 bases at J; junction bases unmatched: 9. CDR3 sequence: CASSYATGGDGQPQHF. DNA of the CDR3: TGTGCCAGCAGTTACGCGACAGGGGGCGACGGTCAGCCCCAGCATTTT.

This clonotype appeared a few times. The chain joins TRBV5-1 to TRBJ2-1; TRBD2 matches 10 bases. The CDR3 has 16 amino acids. Unmatched junction bases numbered 9, after V lost 5 bases and J lost 4 bases. Germline values: CDR1 SGHRS, CDR2 YFSETQ. The CDR3 reads CASRRTSGVFYNEQFF. For the CDR3, the DNA is TGCGCCAGCAGAAGGACTAGCGGAGTCTTTTACAATGAGCAGTTCTTC.

This chain connects TRBV24-1 to TRBJ2-3, with 8 bases aligning to TRBD2. CDR3 size: 16 residues. Trimming cost V 4 bases and J 2 bases; bases outside gene matches: 7. The germline V gene has CDR1 KGHDR and CDR2 SFDVKD. CDR3 DNA sequence: TGTGCCACCAGTGAAGTCGGGAGGGCCCTCACAGATACGCAGTATTTT. It specifies CATSEVGRALTDTQYF.

A few counts support this clonotype. The genes are TRBV10-3 and TRBJ2-2; TRBD2 agrees at 8 bases. CDR3 length: 17 amino acids. J gave up 2 bases and V 0 bases, and 5 bases lay outside the gene matches. Germline CDR1 and CDR2: ENHRY and SYGVKD. The CDR3 coding sequence is TGTGCCATCAGTGAGTCCCGGACTAGCCCAAACACCGGGGAGCTGTTTTTT. The encoded protein is CAISESRTSPNTGELFF.

This chain connects TRBV6-1 to TRBJ2-2; TRBD2 agrees at 13 bases. The V gene end was trimmed by 2 bases and the J gene end by 6 bases; junction bases not matched to a gene: 12. This CDR3 spans 19 amino acids. Germline lookup yields CDR1 MNHNS and CDR2 SASEGT. The CDR3 protein is CASSESPITSGRGPGELFF. The CDR3 DNA reads as TGTGCCAGCAGTGAATCCCCTATAACTAGCGGGAGGGGACCCGGGGAGCTGTTTTTT.

The gene calls are TRBV5-1 and TRBJ2-1; TRBD2 aligns across 13 bases. Per the germline V gene, CDR1 is SGHRS and CDR2 is YFSETQ. The CDR3 is made up of 15 amino acids. V lost 3 bases to trimming and J lost 6 bases; unmatched junction nucleotides: 3. In DNA, the CDR3 is TGCGCCAGCAGCTCGACTAGCGGGAGGATCAATGAGCAGTTCTTC. The encoded protein is CASSSTSGRINEQFF.

This clonotype has more than one count but fewer than ten. One end of the junction does not line up with germline, which may come from a read error. The genes are TRBV2 and TRBJ2-1, with TRBD2 matching over 7 bases. Germline V gives CDR1 SNHLY, CDR2 FYNNEI. This CDR3 has 18 amino acids. The DNA for the CDR3 is TGTGCCATCAGTTTGCGGTTTTCTAGCGGAATTTCCTACAATGAGCAGTTCTTC. Amino acid sequence: CAISLRFSSGISYNEQFF.

This rearrangement joins TRBV10-3 to TRBJ2-7, with TRBD1 identical over 7 bases. Germline trimming cut 9 bases from V and 0 bases from J; bases unmatched to any gene: 11. The CDR3 is made up of 15 amino acids. The germline V gene has CDR1 ENHRY and CDR2 SYGVKD. The CDR3 loop reads CAIRDRAITSYEQYF. The CDR3 DNA follows: TGTGCCATTCGGGACAGAGCTATAACCTCCTACGAGCAGTACTTC.

The chain employs TRBV10-3 and TRBJ2-1; D possibly corresponds to TRBD2 (5 bases). The CDR3 covers 11 residues. V was cut by 6 bases and J by 8 bases, with 8 bases left in between. CDR1 and CDR2 from the germline V gene are ENHRY and SYGVKD. This CDR3 reads CAISASYEQFF. The CDR3 nucleotides read TGTGCCATCAGCGCTAGCTATGAGCAGTTCTTC.

This clonotype has at least ten counts. This chain links TRBV7-2 with TRBJ2-1; possibly TRBD1 for D (5 bases). In germline, CDR1 is SGHTA, CDR2 FQGNSA. V was cut by 5 bases and J by 1 base, with 12 bases left in between. This CDR3 contains 15 residues. CDR3 in DNA: TGTGCCAGCAGCAGATACAGGCAGTCCTACAATGAGCAGTTCTTC. Its protein product is CASSRYRQSYNEQFF.

In this sample, this clonotype turned up a few times. The V call is TRBV7-9, the J call TRBJ2-7; 14 positions agree with TRBD2. Germline assignment: CDR1 SEHNR and CDR2 FQNEAQ (reference sequence). The CDR3 totals 15 residues. J was trimmed by 4 bases and V by 4 bases; bases with no gene match: 3. In DNA, the CDR3 is TGTGCCAGCAGCTCGACTAGCGGGAGGGCTTACGAGCAGTACTTC. Translated: CASSSTSGRAYEQYF.